This entry features one T cell receptor (beta chain) sequence. The antigen remains undetermined. The data were taken from a study of T cell responses to AZD1222 COVID-19 vaccine. Study-level results: The reported proportion of spike-specific TCRs targeting unmutated variant regions was nearly half. Donors were chiefly white British, with a greater number of females, and clonal diversity was perhaps underestimated. Once two AZD1222 doses were given, Spike-specific TCR breadth and depth went up.

The germline CDR1 and CDR2 sequences are SGHAT and FQNNGV. With 2 bases removed from V and 10 bases from J, the gap between germline ends came to 15 bases. The CDR3 spans 15 residues. TCRdb's copy holds only in-frame clones and misses some; the assay was immunoSEQ multiplex PCR. The sample has 90,000 to 140,000 clones, roughly 90% seen once. The sequence was collected from an adult in good health. The rearrangement uses TRBV11-2 and TRBJ1-6; D not certain. Here the sequenced sample was peripheral blood, taken on day 0 of AZD1222 vaccination. CDR3 sequence (DNA): TGTGCCAGCAGCTTACGGGGAGGCAGCGGATCACCCCTCCACTTT. Translation gives CASSLRGGSGSPLHF.